Here is one T cell receptor beta chain with its context. The entry originates in a study of cytomegalovirus exposure and HLA in healthy donors. 13 Jbeta primers and 60 Vbeta primers were used for the PCR. Produced via immunoSEQ multiplex PCR; TCRdb's table is partial and in-frame only. Here the sample spans about 140,000 clones, approximately 84% being singletons. The CDR3 is made up of 12 amino acids. V was cut by 6 bases and J by 7 bases, with 12 bases left in between. Germline CDR1 is MDHEN and CDR2 is SYDVKM. The chain couples TRBV28 to TRBJ1-2; TRBD1 might be the D (6 bases). The receptor was isolated from a man aged 25-45 years in good health and CMV-seropositive. Sample: PBMCs. The DNA for the CDR3 is TGTGCCAGCAGGCCTACAGGGTCTGGCTACACCTTC. This encodes CASRPTGSGYTF.